The entry below gives a single TCR beta chain sequence along with its context. All recovered Cohort 3 donors got two negative PCRs, got clearance, or saw symptom resolution. The sample originates from a study of blood T cell repertoires in COVID-19. Background on the study: The study drew acute and convalescent COVID-19 samples from the United States, Italy and Spain.

This table comes from immunoSEQ multiplex PCR, and its TCRdb copy is limited to in-frame clones, with some not included. Here the sample spans some 310,000 clones, under 90% being singletons. Sample: PBMCs or T cells enriched from blood (not recorded which). The sequence derives from a woman in her twenties or thirties who had recovered from COVID-19.

The CDR3, as DNA: TGTGCCAGCAGTGTAGGGACAGGGGGAAACTATGGCTACACCTTC. Translating gives CASSVGTGGNYGYTF. The V call is TRBV27, the J call TRBJ1-2, with 11 bases fitting TRBD1. CDR3 length equals 15 residues. Germline lookup yields CDR1 MNHEY and CDR2 SMNVEV (reference sequence). The V segment lost 5 bases and the J segment 2 bases; nucleotides outside the gene matches: 4.